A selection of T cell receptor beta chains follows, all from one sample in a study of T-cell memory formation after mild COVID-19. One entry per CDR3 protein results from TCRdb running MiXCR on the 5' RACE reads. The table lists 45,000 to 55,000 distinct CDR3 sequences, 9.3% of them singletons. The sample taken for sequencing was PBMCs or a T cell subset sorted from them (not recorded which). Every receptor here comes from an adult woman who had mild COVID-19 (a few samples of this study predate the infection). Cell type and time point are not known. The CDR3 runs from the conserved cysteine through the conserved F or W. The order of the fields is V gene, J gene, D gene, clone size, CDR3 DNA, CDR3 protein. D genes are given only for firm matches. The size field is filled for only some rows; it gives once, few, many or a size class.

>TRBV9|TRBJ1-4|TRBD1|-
TGTGCCAGCAGCCCTAGGGGACAGGGAGGTGAAAAACTGTTTTTT
CASSPRGQGGEKLFF
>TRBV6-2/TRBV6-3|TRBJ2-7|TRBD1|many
TGTGCCAGCACGTCGGACAGGCGGTACGAGCAGTACTTC
CASTSDRRYEQYF
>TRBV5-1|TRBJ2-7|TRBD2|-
TGCGCCAGCAGCTTGGCCACATCGGGAGGGTCCTCCTACGAGCAGTACTTC
CASSLATSGGSSYEQYF
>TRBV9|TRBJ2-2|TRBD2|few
TGTGCCAGCAGCGTAGAGCCTAGCGGGGGGCTGAGCGGGGAGCTGTTTTTT
CASSVEPSGGLSGELFF
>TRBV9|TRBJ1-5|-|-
TGTGCCAGCAGCCCGACAGGCACAAGCAATCAGCCCCAGCATTTT
CASSPTGTSNQPQHF
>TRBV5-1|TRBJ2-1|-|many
TGCGCCAGCAGCTTGGTTGGGGGAGTGGATGAGCAGTTCTTC
CASSLVGGVDEQFF
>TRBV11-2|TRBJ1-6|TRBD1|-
TGTGCCAGCAGCTTTACAGGGGATTCACCCCTCCACTTT
CASSFTGDSPLHF
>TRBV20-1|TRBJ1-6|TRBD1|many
TGCAGTGCTAGAGATCCGTGGGACAGGGAAAATTCACCCCTCCACTTT
CSARDPWDRENSPLHF
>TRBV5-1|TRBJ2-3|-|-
TGCGCCAGCAGCTTAGACGGATCCACAGATACGCAGTATTTT
CASSLDGSTDTQYF
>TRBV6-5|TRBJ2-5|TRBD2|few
TGTGCCAGCAGTTATTTTAGGGAGGCAGCGGGAGTATCAGAGACCCAGTACTTC
CASSYFREAAGVSETQYF